Below, 21 T cell receptor beta chains from the same sample are listed, as sequenced in a study of cytomegalovirus exposure and HLA in healthy donors. PCR employed 60 Vbeta and 13 Jbeta primers. Profiled with immunoSEQ multiplex PCR; TCRdb holds only in-frame clones, not every one. The sample has some 180,000 clones, more than 75% seen once. Sequencing input: PBMCs. These receptors all stem from a girl in the first two years of life in good health and CMV-seronegative.

This rearrangement joins TRBV29-1 to TRBJ2-7, with 7 bases that match TRBD2. V dropped 3 bases and J dropped 7; count of bases not matched to a gene: 12. The CDR3 spans 14 residues. Germline V lookup: CDR1 SQVTM, CDR2 ANQGSEA. The CDR3 DNA follows: TGCAGCGTTGAGAGGGTAGCGGGCCCACGGGAGCAGTACTTC. It is translated as CSVERVAGPREQYF.

This chain uses TRBV7-9 with TRBJ1-2; D call uncertain. This CDR3 is built from 14 residues. Per the germline V gene, CDR1 is SEHNR and CDR2 is FQNEAQ (reference sequence). V was clipped by 3 bases and J by 7 bases, with 15 bases between them. The CDR3 DNA reads TGTGCCAGCAGCTTCGAAGGAGGGCGGAGTGGCTACACCTTC. It specifies CASSFEGGRSGYTF.

V gene TRBV27 combines with J gene TRBJ2-7; no clear D gene. The CDR3 totals 16 residues. Trimming cost V 2 bases and J 2 bases, with 16 bases left between them. Germline CDR1 is MNHEY and CDR2 is SMNVEV (reference sequence). CDR3 sequence reads: CASSLLPKIPPYEQYF. The CDR3 DNA reads as TGTGCCAGCAGTTTACTGCCTAAAATCCCTCCCTACGAGCAGTACTTC.

This clone was recorded a few times. The chain is built from TRBV7-7 and TRBJ1-5; D might be TRBD1 (5 bases). The ends were cut back, 3 bases at V and 0 bases at J, with 12 bases in the middle. This CDR3 contains 16 residues. Germline V gene sequence: CDR1 SSHAT, CDR2 FNYEAQ (reference sequence). The CDR3 spells CASSFRQTSSNQPQHF. Here the CDR3 DNA reads TGTGCCAGCAGCTTCCGACAGACATCTAGCAATCAGCCCCAGCATTTT. Looking up the rest from reference TRBV7-7 and TRBJ1-5 gives the full variable domain: GAGVSQSPRYKVTKRGQDVTLRCDPISSHATLYWYQQALGQGPEFLTYFNYEAQPDKSGLPSDRFSAERPEGSISTLTIQRTEQRDSAMYRCASSFRQTSSNQPQHFGDGTRLSIL.

This chain uses TRBV7-2 with TRBJ2-3; 9 bases are shared with TRBD2. The length of the CDR3 is 16 residues. V shed 1 base, J shed 3 bases, and the junction held 5 bases outside the gene matches. The V gene's germline CDR1 is SGHTA and CDR2 FQGNSA. CDR3 residues: CASSLGSGRGTDTQYF. As DNA, the CDR3 is TGTGCCAGCAGCTTAGGTAGCGGGAGAGGAACAGATACGCAGTATTTT.

The chain carries TRBV7-6 and TRBJ1-5; TRBD1 agrees at 7 bases. Germline CDR1 reads SGHVS; CDR2 reads FNYEAQ. V lost 5 bases to trimming and J lost 2 bases; unmatched junction nucleotides: 6. This CDR3 comprises 15 residues. CDR3 amino acids: CASSLAGTGNQPQHF. CDR3 DNA sequence: TGTGCCAGCAGCCTGGCCGGGACAGGCAATCAGCCCCAGCATTTT.

The J gene is TRBJ2-1, the V gene TRBV9, with D possibly being TRBD2 (6 bases). The germline CDR1 and CDR2 sequences are SGDLS and YYNGEE. CDR3 length equals 14 residues. With 5 bases removed from V and 1 base from J, the gap between germline ends came to 10 bases. This chain's CDR3 is CASSWGVSYNEQFF. CDR3 DNA: TGTGCCAGCAGTTGGGGGGTTTCCTACAATGAGCAGTTCTTC.

The table lists this clone with a count of one. V usage is TRBV4-2 and J usage is TRBJ2-5; D call uncertain. Germline V gives CDR1 LGHNA, CDR2 YNFKEQ. The CDR3 is made up of 13 amino acids. V lost 0 bases and J lost 5, with 7 bases in between. The CDR3 region is CASSQDRRETQYF. The CDR3, as DNA: TGTGCCAGCAGCCAAGATCGGCGGGAGACCCAGTACTTC.

This clone was counted only a few times. The V gene is TRBV29-1, the J gene TRBJ2-4; D unclear. The V end lost 2 bases, the J end lost 0 bases, and 8 bases lay between the germline ends. Germline V gives CDR1 SQVTM, CDR2 ANQGSEA. This CDR3 is built from 14 residues. The CDR3 here is CSVETTRAKNIQYF. The CDR3 DNA sequence: TGCAGCGTTGAAACGACAAGAGCCAAAAACATTCAGTACTTC.

This chain uses TRBV9 with TRBJ1-6, with D perhaps matching TRBD1 (5 bases). Between the trimmed V and J ends, which lost 8 bases and 0 bases, there was a span of 15 bases. This CDR3 is built from 16 residues. The V gene's germline CDR1 is SGDLS and CDR2 YYNGEE. This CDR3 is CASSAGESSYNSPLHF. The CDR3 DNA sequence: TGTGCCAGTAGTGCGGGGGAAAGCTCCTATAATTCACCCCTCCACTTT.

This clone turned up a few times. One end of the junction does not line up with germline, which may come from a read error. The genes are TRBV7-7 and TRBJ1-2, with D maybe TRBD1 (6 bases). This CDR3 is 16 amino acids long. Germline V gives CDR1 SSHAT, CDR2 FNYEAQ (reference sequence). DNA of the CDR3: TGTGCTAGCAGCCCGTTACTGACAGGTCTTAACTATGGCTACACCTTC. Protein: CASSPLLTGLNYGYTF.

V gene TRBV9 combines with J gene TRBJ2-7, with 10 bases aligning to TRBD2. This CDR3 is built from 16 residues. The trim removed 0 bases at V and 3 bases at J, leaving 6 bases unmatched. CDR1 SGDLS and CDR2 YYNGEE come from the germline V gene. The CDR3 sequence: CASSVGYGTSDYEQYF. In DNA form, the CDR3 reads TGTGCCAGCAGCGTAGGATACGGGACTAGCGACTACGAGCAGTACTTC.

This sequence joins TRBV5-4 and TRBJ2-5; weak D call: TRBD2 (5 bases). CDR1 and CDR2 from the germline V gene are SGHNT and YYREEE (reference sequence). The CDR3 covers 13 residues. V was clipped by 1 base and J by 5 bases, with 9 bases between them. Here the CDR3 DNA reads TGTGCCAGCAGCTTGAATGGGGAGGAGACCCAGTACTTC. Translating it yields CASSLNGEETQYF.

J is TRBJ2-3 and V is TRBV7-9; D is possibly TRBD1 (5 bases). The germline CDR1 and CDR2 sequences are SEHNR and FQNEAQ (reference sequence). V lost 0 bases and J lost 3, with 16 bases in between. The CDR3 consists of 17 residues. CDR3 sequence (DNA): TGTGCCAGCAGCTTAGCCATGGGGCTACTGGGGACAGATACGCAGTATTTT. Protein product: CASSLAMGLLGTDTQYF.

This chain joins TRBV9 and TRBJ1-1, with 9 bases identical to TRBD1. The V segment lost 4 bases and the J segment 4 bases; nucleotides outside the gene matches: 11. This CDR3 is 16 amino acids long. The V gene's germline CDR1 is SGDLS and CDR2 YYNGEE. CDR3 loop: CASSYIDRGVGTEAFF. DNA for the CDR3: TGTGCCAGCAGCTACATCGACAGGGGGGTGGGCACTGAAGCTTTCTTT.

This clone has a single count. The V gene is TRBV30, the J gene TRBJ2-1, with 10 positions matching TRBD2. V shed 3 bases, J shed 8 bases, and the junction held 4 bases outside the gene matches. There are 13 residues in the CDR3. In germline, CDR1 is GTSNPN, CDR2 SVGIG (reference sequence). The CDR3 here is CAWRAGGPYEQFF. CDR3 in DNA: TGTGCCTGGAGAGCGGGAGGGCCGTATGAGCAGTTCTTC.

This clone was counted only a few times. The chain recombines TRBV10-3 with TRBJ2-3, with TRBD2 identical over 8 bases. J gave up 4 bases and V 4 bases, and 4 bases lay outside the gene matches. Germline-derived CDR1 and CDR2 are ENHRY and SYGVKD. The CDR3 totals 14 residues. This CDR3 is CAISVTSGSDTQYF. Here the CDR3 DNA reads TGTGCCATCAGTGTCACTAGCGGATCAGATACGCAGTATTTT.

This clone has just one count. The chain joins TRBV2 to TRBJ2-7, with 7 nucleotides matching TRBD2. This CDR3 region has 15 residues. After removal of 7 bases from V and 4 bases from J, the junction contained 13 bases not matched to a gene. CDR1 and CDR2 from the germline V gene are SNHLY and FYNNEI. The CDR3 loop reads CASTVQPRGSYEQYF. CDR3 in DNA: TGTGCCAGCACCGTACAGCCTCGCGGGAGTTACGAGCAGTACTTC.

The V call is TRBV5-1, the J call TRBJ1-2; 7 bases are a match to TRBD1. V lost 5 bases, J lost 1 base, and 5 bases stayed unmatched. Germline lookup yields CDR1 SGHRS and CDR2 YFSETQ. The CDR3 has 14 residues. The CDR3 DNA reads TGCGCCAGCAGTGGGACAGATATTAACTATGGCTACACCTTC. Its protein product is CASSGTDINYGYTF.

V is TRBV2 and J is TRBJ1-5, with 12 nucleotides matching TRBD1. The CDR3 length is 19 residues. V trimming: 6 bases; J trimming: 0 bases; junction bases outside the gene matches: 12. Per the germline V gene, CDR1 is SNHLY and CDR2 is FYNNEI. As DNA, the CDR3 is TGTGCCAGCAGCCGACCGGGACAGGGGGCGGCTTATAGCAATCAGCCCCAGCATTTT. Translating it yields CASSRPGQGAAYSNQPQHF.

Details on this clone: At one boundary the junction diverges from the germline segment, which might be a read error. The rearrangement uses TRBV5-1 and TRBJ2-1; D call uncertain. This CDR3 spans 11 amino acids. Germline-derived CDR1 and CDR2 are SGHRS and YFSETQ. CDR3 DNA sequence: TGTGCCAGCAGCTCGTACAATGAGCAGTTCTTC. It codes for CASSSYNEQFF.